This TCR beta chain was retrieved from a study of shared clonotypes between healthy human individuals. Clones were sequenced by immunoSEQ multiplex PCR, and TCRdb holds only the in-frame ones, with some missing. The sample comprises about 960,000 clones, more than 75% of which are singletons, and approximately 1.5% rests with the top ten. The CDR3 has 14 residues. Germline lookup yields CDR1 LNHDA and CDR2 SQIVND (reference sequence). With 4 bases removed from V and 4 bases from J, the gap between germline ends came to 13 bases. The chain recombines TRBV19 with TRBJ1-2; no definite D call. Specimen: memory CD4+ T cells sorted from blood. Subset indicated: CD45RA-negative fraction. The clonotype comes from a man younger than 35 in good health. The CDR3 spells CASSTRLSPYGYTF. CDR3 DNA sequence: TGTGCCAGTAGTACCCGCCTCAGTCCCTATGGCTACACCTTC. Variable domain in full (rest from reference TRBV19 and TRBJ1-2): DGGITQSPKYLFRKEGQNVTLSCEQNLNHDAMYWYRQDPGQGLRLIYYSQIVNDFQKGDIAEGYSVSREKKESFPLTVTSAQKNPTAFYLCASSTRLSPYGYTFGSGTRLTVV.